Listed below are T cell receptor beta chains from one sample, sequenced in a study of CD8 T cells in Susac syndrome. TCRdb passed the immunoSEQ multiplex PCR reads through MiXCR, listing each CDR3 protein once. The data contain around 270,000 distinct CDR3 sequences, 65% to 90% of them singletons. The sequencing sample was made of CD8+ T cells from PBMCs. The receptor set was obtained from a human donor with multiple sclerosis. CDR3s include the opening cysteine and the closing phenylalanine or tryptophan. D genes are given only for firm matches. Some rows have no size entry. The others give once, few or many, or a class for an expanded clone.

TRBV27	TRBJ2-7	TRBD2	once	CASSLGEGMSYEQYF	TGTGCCAGCAGTTTAGGGGAGGGGATGTCCTACGAGCAGTACTTC
TRBV7-3	TRBJ2-2	TRBD2	NA	CASSSRLAGGPGGELFF	TGTGCCAGCAGCTCCCGACTAGCGGGAGGGCCCGGCGGGGAGCTGTTTTTT
TRBV30	TRBJ2-1	NA	few	CAWSVDSLGYNEQFF	TGTGCCTGGAGTGTGGACTCATTGGGGTACAATGAGCAGTTCTTC
TRBV18	TRBJ1-2	TRBD1	once	CASSPPTGAGYGYTF	TGTGCCAGCTCACCACCGACAGGGGCAGGGTATGGCTACACCTTC
TRBV12-3/TRBV12-4	TRBJ2-1	NA	NA	CASSVAAGGEFYNEQFF	TGTGCCAGCAGTGTAGCCGCAGGAGGAGAATTCTACAATGAGCAGTTCTTC
TRBV15	TRBJ2-7	NA	NA	CATSTGLYEQYF	TGTGCCACTAGCACCGGGCTCTACGAGCAGTACTTC
TRBV6-6	TRBJ2-2	NA	NA	CASSSGTQGTGELFF	TGTGCCAGCAGTTCCGGGACCCAAGGCACCGGGGAGCTGTTTTTT
TRBV4-3	TRBJ1-2	NA	NA	CASSQDRPAGWSYGYTF	TGCGCCAGCAGCCAAGATCGTCCTGCAGGCTGGAGCTATGGCTACACCTTC
TRBV6-2/TRBV6-3	TRBJ1-1	NA	NA	CASSSRMNTEAFF	TGTGCCAGCAGTTCGCGCATGAACACTGAAGCTTTCTTT
TRBV7-6	TRBJ1-2	NA	few	CASSLAAGATGYTF	TGTGCCAGCAGCTTAGCGGCAGGGGCGACCGGCTACACCTTC
TRBV7-2	TRBJ2-7	NA	NA	CASSLERSGFYEQYF	TGTGCCAGCAGCTTAGAACGTTCGGGCTTCTACGAGCAGTACTTC
TRBV6-2/TRBV6-3	TRBJ2-7	TRBD1	few	CASSYSGWDRPSYEQYF	TGTGCCAGCAGTTACTCTGGTTGGGACAGGCCCTCCTACGAGCAGTACTTC
TRBV20-1	TRBJ2-3	NA	once	CSVLPSGQNTDTQYF	TGCAGTGTACTTCCTAGCGGACAGAACACAGATACGCAGTATTTT
TRBV7-2	TRBJ1-6	NA	NA	CASSLYGGKALHF	TGTGCCAGCAGCTTATACGGCGGAAAGGCCCTCCACTTT
TRBV7-9	TRBJ2-5	TRBD1	NA	CASSRSTGVETQYF	TGTGCCAGCAGCCGTTCCACAGGGGTAGAGACCCAGTACTTC
TRBV28	TRBJ1-5	NA	NA	CASSYHRSNQPQHF	TGTGCCAGCAGTTACCACAGGTCCAATCAGCCCCAGCATTTT
TRBV28	TRBJ1-3	NA	NA	CASSSPPGEGNTIYF	TGTGCCAGCAGTTCCCCCCCAGGGGAGGGAAACACCATATATTTT
TRBV4-3	TRBJ2-2	NA	NA	CASSPTAGDLVGGTGELFF	TGCGCCAGCAGCCCCACCGCGGGGGATTTAGTAGGGGGTACCGGGGAGCTGTTTTTT
TRBV5-4	TRBJ2-1	TRBD2	NA	CASSQASGRVFSYNEQFF	TGTGCCAGCAGCCAGGCGAGCGGGAGGGTCTTTTCCTACAATGAGCAGTTCTTC
TRBV20-1	TRBJ1-3	NA	NA	CSAKDGRSSSGNTIYF	TGCAGTGCCAAGGACGGACGATCAAGCTCTGGAAACACCATATATTTT
TRBV13	TRBJ2-1	NA	NA	CASSSGDLQFF	TGTGCCAGCAGCTCGGGGGACTTGCAGTTCTTC
TRBV27	TRBJ1-1	NA	NA	CASATNTEAFF	TGTGCCAGCGCGACGAACACTGAAGCTTTCTTT
TRBV25-1	TRBJ1-1	TRBD1	NA	CASGQANTEAFF	TGTGCCAGTGGACAGGCGAACACTGAAGCTTTCTTT
TRBV19	TRBJ2-3	NA	NA	CASRGNTQYF	TGTGCCAGTAGAGGAAATACGCAGTATTTT
TRBV4-1	TRBJ2-7	TRBD2	NA	CASSRGLGRHEQYF	TGCGCCAGCAGCCGGGGACTAGGGAGACACGAGCAGTACTTC
TRBV5-1	TRBJ2-5	TRBD1	NA	CASSLPGTGLGRETQYF	TGCGCCAGCAGCCTACCCGGGACAGGTTTGGGGCGGGAGACCCAGTACTTC
TRBV11-2	TRBJ1-3	NA	few	CASSYLAGSGNTIYF	TGTGCCAGCAGCTACCTCGCAGGGAGTGGAAACACCATATATTTT
TRBV7-9	TRBJ2-1	NA	NA	CASSFTMGEQFF	TGTGCCAGCAGCTTCACGATGGGGGAGCAGTTCTTC
TRBV6-2/TRBV6-3	TRBJ1-5	TRBD1	once	CASSYSTTGDSNQPQHF	TGTGCCAGCAGTTACTCGACCACAGGGGATAGCAATCAGCCCCAGCATTTT
TRBV11-2	TRBJ2-5	TRBD1	NA	CASSFGQGEHQEAQYF	TGTGCCAGCAGCTTCGGACAGGGGGAACACCAAGAGGCCCAGTACTTC
TRBV12-3/TRBV12-4	TRBJ2-7	TRBD1	few	CASSPDRLEQYF	TGTGCCAGCAGTCCGGACAGGCTCGAGCAGTACTTC
TRBV6-2/TRBV6-3	TRBJ2-7	NA	NA	CASSYSRVASEQYF	TGTGCCAGCAGTTACTCGAGGGTAGCTTCGGAGCAGTACTTC
TRBV25-1	TRBJ2-3	NA	NA	CASSEGGTQYF	TGTGCCAGCAGTGAAGGGGGTACGCAGTATTTT
TRBV6-2/TRBV6-3	TRBJ2-1	NA	NA	CASSYRDNEQFF	TGTGCCAGCAGTTATCGGGATAATGAGCAGTTCTTC
TRBV14	TRBJ2-7	TRBD2	once	CASTYHPKRESLSYEQYF	TGTGCCAGCACCTATCACCCCAAGCGGGAGTCCCTTTCCTACGAGCAGTACTTC
TRBV6-6	TRBJ2-2	NA	NA	CASIRYTPNTGELFF	TGTGCCAGCATACGATACACCCCGAACACCGGGGAGCTGTTTTTT
TRBV24-1	TRBJ2-5	TRBD2	NA	CATSDLGASGYQETQYF	TGTGCCACCAGTGATTTGGGGGCTAGCGGTTACCAAGAGACCCAGTACTTC
TRBV7-6	TRBJ1-1	NA	NA	CASSLRDKRTEAFF	TGTGCCAGCAGCTTACGGGACAAGAGGACTGAAGCTTTCTTT
TRBV12-3/TRBV12-4	TRBJ2-1	TRBD1	NA	CASRGTEDEQFF	TGTGCCAGCAGGGGGACAGAGGATGAGCAGTTCTTC
TRBV19	TRBJ2-7	NA	NA	CASGQSYEQYF	TGTGCCAGTGGACAGTCCTACGAGCAGTACTTC
TRBV2	TRBJ1-1	NA	NA	CASSDRADMNTEAFF	TGTGCCAGCAGTGATAGGGCTGACATGAACACTGAAGCTTTCTTT
TRBV30	TRBJ2-7	TRBD2	NA	CAEGLAGRTEQYF	TGTGCCGAAGGACTAGCGGGAAGGACAGAGCAGTACTTC
TRBV28	TRBJ1-2	TRBD1	NA	CASSQTGVYGYTF	TGTGCCAGCAGTCAGACAGGGGTCTATGGCTACACCTTC
TRBV19	TRBJ2-7	NA	NA	CASSVGQPYEQYF	TGTGCCAGTAGTGTCGGACAGCCCTACGAGCAGTACTTC
TRBV27	TRBJ2-1	NA	NA	CASSLGAGAMGDEQFF	TGTGCCAGCAGTTTAGGGGCCGGGGCAATGGGGGATGAGCAGTTCTTC
TRBV5-4	TRBJ2-3	NA	NA	CASSFAGTTADTQYF	TGTGCCAGCAGCTTCGCCGGGACAACGGCAGATACGCAGTATTTT
TRBV10-1	TRBJ2-3	NA	NA	CASSEMKQHTQYF	TGCGCCAGCAGTGAGATGAAACAACATACGCAGTATTTT
TRBV29-1	TRBJ2-7	NA	NA	CSVESSAYEQYF	TGCAGCGTTGAATCCTCGGCCTACGAGCAGTACTTC